The rows below give T cell receptor beta chains drawn from one sample of a study of metastatic and nonmetastatic thyroid tumors. TCRdb re-clonotyped the PCR reads via MiXCR. Of about 24,000 clones in the sample, about an eighth were seen once. Sequencing used blood. All receptors come from a female donor with papillary thyroid cancer or a benign thyroid nodule (not recorded which). Some clones in this sample may be carry-over from other donors' samples. Both conserved end residues are part of each CDR3. The D gene is left open where the match is weak. Size tells how often a clone was seen (once, few, many) or the class of an expanded clone, and some rows leave it out.

>TRBV6-1|TRBD2|many|TRBJ2-3
CASASESGNVDTQYF
TGTGCCAGCGCCAGTGAAAGCGGGAACGTAGATACGCAGTATTTT
>TRBV29-1|NA|many|TRBJ2-1
CSVDGVRAPYNEQFF
TGCAGCGTTGACGGAGTTAGGGCTCCCTACAATGAGCAGTTCTTC
>TRBV18|NA|many|TRBJ2-7
CASSRLTGRSLFEQYF
TGTGCCAGCTCACGCCTGACAGGGAGGTCTCTCTTCGAGCAGTACTTC
>TRBV4-2|NA|NA|TRBJ2-1
CASSQDERVTSYNEQFF
TGTGCCAGCAGCCAAGATGAGCGGGTTACCTCCTACAATGAGCAGTTCTTC
>TRBV20-1|TRBD1|many|TRBJ1-6
CQNRGGYNSPLHF
TGTCAAAACAGGGGGGGGTATAATTCACCCCTCCACTTT
>TRBV6-1|TRBD1|many|TRBJ1-4
CASSELTGKANEKLFF
TGTGCCAGCAGTGAGCTGACAGGGAAGGCTAATGAAAAACTGTTTTTT
>TRBV5-1|TRBD2|many|TRBJ2-7
CASSGTSAHEQYF
TGCGCCAGCAGCGGGACTAGCGCGCACGAGCAGTACTTC
>TRBV28|NA|many|TRBJ1-5
CASRDPTVKQPQHF
TGTGCCAGCAGGGACCCGACCGTTAAACAGCCCCAGCATTTT
>TRBV5-1|NA|NA|TRBJ2-7
CASSLLGLVGDEQYF
TGCGCCAGCAGCTTGTTGGGTCTTGTTGGTGACGAGCAGTACTTC
>TRBV6-1|NA|few|TRBJ2-7
CASSVTEGGYEQYF
TGTGCCAGCAGTGTTACAGAGGGGGGTTACGAGCAGTACTTC
>TRBV5-4|TRBD2|many|TRBJ2-3
CASSPTSLTDTQYF
TGTGCCAGCAGCCCGACTAGCCTCACAGATACGCAGTATTTT
>TRBV7-2|NA|many|TRBJ1-1
CASSTQTGMGTEAFF
TGTGCCAGCAGCACCCAAACAGGGATGGGCACTGAAGCTTTCTTT
>TRBV20-1|NA|many|TRBJ1-1
CSAPPGGSRTRNEAFF
TGCAGTGCGCCCCCGGGTGGAAGCCGGACAAGGAACGAAGCTTTCTTT
>TRBV20-1|TRBD2|many|TRBJ2-1
CSALPPGLAGGPRGNEQFF
TGCAGTGCTCTTCCACCCGGACTAGCGGGAGGGCCCAGGGGTAATGAGCAGTTCTTC
>TRBV5-1|NA|NA|TRBJ2-7
CASSLGTETYEQYF
TGCGCCAGCAGCTTGGGGACAGAGACCTACGAGCAGTACTTC
>TRBV4-2|TRBD1|medium-sized|TRBJ2-7
CASSQERGKGQGALRYGQYF
TGTGCCAGCAGCCAAGAGAGGGGCAAGGGACAGGGGGCGCTTCGGTACGGGCAGTACTTC
>TRBV12-3/TRBV12-4|TRBD2|many|TRBJ2-1
CASSPFTSGRNEQFF
TGTGCCAGCAGTCCCTTCACTAGCGGTCGCAATGAGCAGTTCTTC
>TRBV30|NA|NA|TRBJ1-5
CAWSVRTGNQPQHF
TGTGCCTGGAGTGTACGAACTGGGAATCAGCCCCAGCATTTT
>TRBV15|NA|medium-sized|TRBJ1-2
CATSRIGTHYGYTF
TGTGCCACCAGCAGAATAGGGACACACTATGGCTACACCTTC
>TRBV29-1|TRBD1|many|TRBJ2-7
CSVSGQGAVGEQYF
TGCAGCGTCTCAGGACAGGGGGCGGTTGGCGAGCAGTACTTC
>TRBV4-2|TRBD2|many|TRBJ2-5
CASSHLSGRGEETQYF
TGTGCCAGCAGCCATCTTAGCGGGAGGGGTGAGGAGACCCAGTACTTC
>TRBV11-1|TRBD2|many|TRBJ2-1
CASSLLLAGGHEQFF
TGTGCCAGCAGCTTACTACTAGCGGGAGGCCATGAGCAGTTCTTC
>TRBV20-1|TRBD2|many|TRBJ2-7
CSATSGPTYEQYF
TGCAGTGCTACTAGCGGGCCCACCTACGAGCAGTACTTC
>TRBV28|NA|many|TRBJ2-7
CASSTPAGTGGDYEQYF
TGTGCCAGCAGCACACCCGCCGGAACAGGGGGGGACTACGAGCAGTACTTC
>TRBV6-1|TRBD1|NA|TRBJ2-7
CASSAGQGYGNWDEQYF
TGTGCCAGCAGCGCGGGACAGGGGTATGGGAATTGGGACGAGCAGTACTTC
>TRBV6-5|NA|NA|TRBJ1-3
CASSYSSGNTIYF
TGTGCCAGCAGTTACTCAAGTGGAAACACCATATATTTT
>TRBV12-3/TRBV12-4|TRBD1|few|TRBJ2-7
CASGDSTYEQYF
TGTGCCAGCGGGGACAGTACCTACGAGCAGTACTTC
>TRBV5-4|NA|many|TRBJ2-3
CASSNPTTSTDTQYF
TGTGCCAGCAGCAATCCGACGACCAGCACAGATACGCAGTATTTT
>TRBV6-1|NA|few|TRBJ2-7
CASLESTGRSEQYF
TGTGCCAGCTTGGAGAGTACAGGACGAAGCGAGCAGTACTTC
>TRBV11-2|TRBD1|many|TRBJ2-1
CASSPTGGSGAEQFF
TGTGCCAGCAGCCCAACAGGGGGCTCTGGCGCTGAGCAGTTCTTC
>TRBV6-1|NA|medium-sized|TRBJ1-2
CATRQGAAPNYGYTF
TGTGCCACCCGACAAGGGGCGGCCCCTAACTATGGCTACACCTTC
>TRBV30|TRBD2|many|TRBJ2-1
CAWSLLAATNEQFF
TGTGCCTGGAGTCTACTAGCGGCCACCAATGAGCAGTTCTTC
>TRBV6-1|NA|many|TRBJ1-1
CASSSTQNTEAFF
TGTGCCAGCAGTTCAACGCAGAACACTGAAGCTTTCTTT
>TRBV5-4|NA|many|TRBJ1-2
CASSLEGWNFYGYTF
TGTGCCAGCAGCCTTGAGGGATGGAATTTCTATGGCTACACCTTC
>TRBV5-1|TRBD1|many|TRBJ1-3
CASSERDSGNTIYF
TGCGCCAGCAGCGAAAGGGACAGCGGAAACACCATATATTTT
>TRBV24-1|NA|many|TRBJ2-5
CATSDPGEETQYF
TGTGCCACCAGTGATCCAGGGGAAGAGACCCAGTACTTC
>TRBV3-1|NA|many|TRBJ2-2
CASSQDRSKSPTGELFF
TGTGCCAGCAGCCAAGATCGTTCGAAGTCCCCCACCGGGGAGCTGTTTTTT
>TRBV5-1|NA|once|TRBJ2-7
CASSLKGRGADEQYF
TGCGCCAGCAGCTTGAAAGGCAGGGGAGCTGACGAGCAGTACTTC
>TRBV27|NA|few|TRBJ2-7
CASSLSWDVGIHF
TGTGCCAGCAGTTTATCCTGGGACGTCGGCATCCACTTC
>TRBV20-1|TRBD1|many|TRBJ1-5
CSAGGQADRNQPQHF
TGCAGTGCGGGGGGACAGGCGGACCGCAATCAGCCCCAGCATTTT
>TRBV6-9|NA|medium-sized|TRBJ2-7
CASSYCCWASESYEQYF
TGTGCCAGCAGTTATTGCTGCTGGGCTAGCGAATCCTACGAGCAGTACTTC
>TRBV28|TRBD1|many|TRBJ1-5
CASDRENQPQHF
TGTGCCAGTGACAGGGAAAATCAGCCCCAGCATTTT
>TRBV6-1|NA|NA|TRBJ2-4
CASRNRENIQYF
TGTGCCAGCAGGAACAGGGAAAACATTCAGTACTTC
>TRBV19|TRBD1|many|TRBJ1-2
CASSNTGAPYGYTF
TGTGCCAGTAGCAACACAGGGGCGCCGTATGGCTACACCTTC
>TRBV20-1|NA|many|TRBJ2-5
CSASPHWPRETQYF
TGCAGTGCTAGTCCACATTGGCCGAGGGAGACCCAGTACTTC
>TRBV19|NA|many|TRBJ2-1
CASTTLQGSYNEQFF
TGTGCCAGCACAACACTACAGGGTTCATACAATGAGCAGTTCTTC
>TRBV29-1|NA|many|TRBJ1-1
CSVPGEVAAFF
TGCAGCGTTCCAGGGGAAGTTGCGGCTTTCTTT
>TRBV20-1|NA|many|TRBJ1-1
CSARDLSGRDTEAFF
TGCAGTGCTAGAGATCTTAGTGGGAGAGACACTGAAGCTTTCTTT
>TRBV5-1|NA|many|TRBJ2-5
CASSLAGQSQETQYF
TGCGCCAGCAGCTTGGCCGGGCAAAGCCAAGAGACCCAGTACTTC
>TRBV10-2|NA|many|TRBJ2-2
CASSVETSRTGELFF
TGCGCCAGCAGTGTGGAGACTAGTCGCACCGGGGAGCTGTTTTTT
>TRBV5-4|NA|many|TRBJ2-2
CASSSGQPGTGELFF
TGTGCCAGCAGCTCCGGACAGCCTGGCACCGGGGAGCTGTTTTTT
>TRBV27|NA|many|TRBJ2-7
CASSLRQSYEQYF
TGTGCCAGCAGTTTACGGCAGTCCTACGAGCAGTACTTC
>TRBV11-1|TRBD2|NA|TRBJ2-7
CASSPPGGYRGTQTYEQYF
TGTGCCAGCAGCCCCCCGGGGGGGTATCGGGGCACCCAAACCTACGAGCAGTACTTC
>TRBV6-2/TRBV6-3|NA|many|TRBJ2-3
CASSYPPGTEGPTDTQYF
TGTGCCAGCAGTTACCCACCCGGGACGGAAGGCCCCACAGATACGCAGTATTTT
>TRBV20-1|NA|many|TRBJ2-7
CSALEGGGYEQYF
TGCAGTGCTCTGGAGGGAGGGGGATACGAGCAGTACTTC
>TRBV7-9|NA|many|TRBJ1-4
CASSSTGGDEKLFF
TGTGCCAGCAGCTCAACAGGAGGGGATGAAAAACTGTTTTTT
>TRBV6-2/TRBV6-3|NA|few|TRBJ1-6
CASRTVGNSPLHF
TGTGCCAGCAGGACAGTCGGAAATTCACCCCTCCACTTT